The clone carrying this TCR beta chain occurred a few times. The antigen is unknown. The source material, RNA transcripts, was used to amplify TCR beta CDR3 regions. With the HTBI primer set, the TCR CDR3 went through a first round of RT-PCR. TCRdb independently ran MiXCR on the multiplex PCR reads; one entry per CDR3 protein. Among approximately 300,000 distinct CDR3 sequences listed, 16% were seen once. The data were taken from a study of T cells in Graves' hyperthyroidism and ophthalmopathy. Study information: Any treatment followed the collection of peripheral blood at initial diagnosis. Overall study results and limits: The authors' 13 V-J model separated ophthalmopathy from stable hyperthyroidism.

Trimming removed 3 bases at V and 5 bases at J, with 11 bases between. From germline, CDR1 is SGHNT and CDR2 YYREEE (reference sequence). CDR3 length equals 13 residues. Over 18 months, lack of ophthalmopathy progression marked Graves' hyperthyroidism as stable. Sequences were obtained from blood. The V call is TRBV5-4, the J call TRBJ2-5, with D unresolved. The TCR originated in a man aged 25-45 years with Graves' hyperthyroidism. The CDR3 region has the DNA TGTGCCAGCAGCTGGAGAGCCCGGGAGACCCAGTACTTC. It specifies CASSWRARETQYF.